These T cell receptor beta chains were read from a single sample in a study of CD8 T cells in Susac syndrome. One entry per CDR3 protein, called by TCRdb with MiXCR from the immunoSEQ multiplex PCR reads. Of 150,000 to 200,000 distinct CDR3 sequences listed, roughly 95% were seen once; the top ten hold roughly 0.1%. The material sequenced was CD4+ T cells from PBMCs. These receptors were obtained from a human donor with multiple sclerosis. Each CDR3 is given with its conserved first and last residue. D genes are given only for firm matches. Rows give clone size only sometimes, using once, few, many, or a class for an expanded clone.

clone_size: NA; v_call: TRBV5-1; j_call: TRBJ1-2; d_call: NA; cdr3_aa: CASSLWTEPNYGYTF; cdr3_nt: TGCGCCAGCAGCCTATGGACCGAACCTAACTATGGCTACACCTTC
clone_size: NA; v_call: TRBV12-3/TRBV12-4; j_call: TRBJ1-1; d_call: NA; cdr3_aa: CASSFREIVSEAFF; cdr3_nt: TGTGCCAGCAGTTTCCGGGAAATTGTCTCTGAAGCTTTCTTT
clone_size: once; v_call: TRBV6-6; j_call: TRBJ2-7; d_call: NA; cdr3_aa: CASSYAHTYEQYF; cdr3_nt: TGTGCCAGCAGTTATGCACATACCTACGAGCAGTACTTC
clone_size: NA; v_call: TRBV28; j_call: TRBJ1-2; d_call: NA; cdr3_aa: CASLRLGVLNYGYTF; cdr3_nt: TGTGCCAGTCTTAGGTTAGGGGTCCTCAACTATGGCTACACCTTC
clone_size: once; v_call: TRBV2; j_call: TRBJ2-5; d_call: NA; cdr3_aa: CASRGTLDPGETQYF; cdr3_nt: TGTGCCAGCAGGGGGACACTAGACCCTGGGGAGACCCAGTACTTC
clone_size: NA; v_call: TRBV12-3/TRBV12-4; j_call: TRBJ1-5; d_call: TRBD1; cdr3_aa: CASSTPDRGGKPQHF; cdr3_nt: TGTGCCAGCAGTACGCCGGACAGGGGAGGAAAGCCCCAGCATTTT
clone_size: NA; v_call: TRBV18; j_call: TRBJ2-3; d_call: NA; cdr3_aa: CASSPGFGSTDTQYF; cdr3_nt: TGTGCCAGCTCACCCGGTTTCGGGTCCACAGATACGCAGTATTTT
clone_size: NA; v_call: TRBV20-1; j_call: TRBJ1-1; d_call: NA; cdr3_aa: CSASPGGKAEAFF; cdr3_nt: TGCAGTGCTAGCCCGGGGGGGAAGGCTGAAGCTTTCTTT
clone_size: NA; v_call: TRBV29-1; j_call: TRBJ2-7; d_call: NA; cdr3_aa: CSVVGRLGVEQYF; cdr3_nt: TGCAGCGTTGTGGGGAGGCTGGGGGTCGAGCAGTACTTC
clone_size: NA; v_call: TRBV6-2/TRBV6-3; j_call: TRBJ2-1; d_call: NA; cdr3_aa: CASSKRWTASGNEQFF; cdr3_nt: TGTGCCAGCAGTAAAAGATGGACAGCCTCGGGCAATGAGCAGTTCTTC
clone_size: NA; v_call: TRBV6-2/TRBV6-3; j_call: TRBJ1-2; d_call: NA; cdr3_aa: CASSYRIGGYGYTF; cdr3_nt: TGTGCCAGCAGTTACAGGATTGGGGGTTATGGCTACACCTTC
clone_size: NA; v_call: TRBV18; j_call: TRBJ2-2; d_call: NA; cdr3_aa: CASSPPDDGELFF; cdr3_nt: TGTGCCAGCTCACCACCGGACGACGGGGAGCTGTTTTTT
clone_size: NA; v_call: TRBV15; j_call: TRBJ1-2; d_call: NA; cdr3_aa: CATSRDQGQVYTF; cdr3_nt: TGTGCCACCAGCAGAGATCAGGGGCAAGTCTACACCTTC
clone_size: NA; v_call: TRBV4-3; j_call: TRBJ2-1; d_call: NA; cdr3_aa: CASSQEPPDEQFF; cdr3_nt: TGCGCCAGCAGCCAAGAGCCCCCGGATGAGCAGTTCTTC
clone_size: once; v_call: TRBV25-1; j_call: TRBJ1-1; d_call: NA; cdr3_aa: CASRAWGNTEAFF; cdr3_nt: TGTGCCAGCCGTGCATGGGGGAACACTGAAGCTTTCTTT